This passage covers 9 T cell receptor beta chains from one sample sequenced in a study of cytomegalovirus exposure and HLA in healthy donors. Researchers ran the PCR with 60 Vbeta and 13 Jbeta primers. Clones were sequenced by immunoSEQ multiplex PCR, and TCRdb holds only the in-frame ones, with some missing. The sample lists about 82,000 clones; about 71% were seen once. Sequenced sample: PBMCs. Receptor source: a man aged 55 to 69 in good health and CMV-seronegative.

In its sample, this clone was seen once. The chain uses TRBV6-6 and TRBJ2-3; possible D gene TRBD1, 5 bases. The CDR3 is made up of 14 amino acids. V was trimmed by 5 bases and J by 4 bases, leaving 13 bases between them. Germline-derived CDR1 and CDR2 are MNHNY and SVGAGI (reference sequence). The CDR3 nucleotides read TGTGCCAGCAGTGACCAACAGGCAGCAGATACGCAGTATTTT. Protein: CASSDQQAADTQYF.

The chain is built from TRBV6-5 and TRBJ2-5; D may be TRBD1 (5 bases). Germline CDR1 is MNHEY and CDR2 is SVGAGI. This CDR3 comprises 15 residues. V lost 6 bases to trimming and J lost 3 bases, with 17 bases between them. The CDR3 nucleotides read TGTGCCAGCAGATCCACTTTGCAGGGAAAAGAGACCCAGTACTTC. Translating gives CASRSTLQGKETQYF.

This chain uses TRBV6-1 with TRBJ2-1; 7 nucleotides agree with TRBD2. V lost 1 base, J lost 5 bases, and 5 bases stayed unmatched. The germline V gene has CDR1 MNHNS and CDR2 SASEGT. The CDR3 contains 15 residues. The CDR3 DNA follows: TGTGCCAGCAGTGAAGTAGCGGGTCATAACAATGAGCAGTTCTTC. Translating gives CASSEVAGHNNEQFF.

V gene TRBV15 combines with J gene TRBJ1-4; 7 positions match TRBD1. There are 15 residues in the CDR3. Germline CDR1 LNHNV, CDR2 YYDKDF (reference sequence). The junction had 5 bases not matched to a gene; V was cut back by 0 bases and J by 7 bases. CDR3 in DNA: TGTGCCACCAGCAGAGACGGACAGGAATCTGAAAAACTGTTTTTT. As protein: CATSRDGQESEKLFF.

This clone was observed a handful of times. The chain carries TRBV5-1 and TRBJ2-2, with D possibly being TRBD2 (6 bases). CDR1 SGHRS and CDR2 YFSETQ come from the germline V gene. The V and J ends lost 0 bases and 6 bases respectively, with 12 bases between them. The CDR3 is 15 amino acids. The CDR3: CASSLDSGAAGELFF. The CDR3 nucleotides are TGCGCCAGCAGCTTGGATTCGGGAGCCGCCGGGGAGCTGTTTTTT.

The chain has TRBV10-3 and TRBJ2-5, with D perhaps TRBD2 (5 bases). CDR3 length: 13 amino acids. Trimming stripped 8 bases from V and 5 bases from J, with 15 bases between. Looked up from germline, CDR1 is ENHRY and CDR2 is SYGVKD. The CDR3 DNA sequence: TGTGCCATCGGTGCCCAGGAGGAGGAGACCCAGTACTTC. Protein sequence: CAIGAQEEETQYF.

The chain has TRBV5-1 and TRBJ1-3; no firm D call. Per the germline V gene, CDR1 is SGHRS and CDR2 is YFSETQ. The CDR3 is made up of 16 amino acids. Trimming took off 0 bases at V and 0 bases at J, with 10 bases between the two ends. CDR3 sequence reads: CASSLEAPTSGNTIYF. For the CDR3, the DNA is TGCGCCAGCAGCTTGGAAGCCCCTACCTCTGGAAACACCATATATTTT.

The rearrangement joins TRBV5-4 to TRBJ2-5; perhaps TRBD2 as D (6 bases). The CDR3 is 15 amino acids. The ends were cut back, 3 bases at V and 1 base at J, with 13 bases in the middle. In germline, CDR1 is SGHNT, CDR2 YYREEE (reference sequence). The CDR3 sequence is CASSSGGAFQETQYF. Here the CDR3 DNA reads TGTGCCAGCAGCTCCGGGGGAGCTTTCCAAGAGACCCAGTACTTC.

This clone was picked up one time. In DNA, the CDR3 is TGTGCCAGCAGCGTGGACAGGGGGAACACTGAAGCTTTCTTT. Protein product: CASSVDRGNTEAFF. This rearrangement joins TRBV7-8 to TRBJ1-1, with 9 bases fitting TRBD1. Germline V CDR1 and CDR2: SGHVS, FQNEAQ. V gave up 5 bases and J gave up 1 base; unmatched junction bases: 2. This CDR3 contains 14 residues.